This T cell receptor (beta chain) was observed in a study of T-cell memory formation after mild COVID-19. One entry per CDR3 protein results from TCRdb running MiXCR on the 5' RACE reads. This repertoire shows about 62,000 distinct CDR3 sequences, 9.3% found once; its top ten account for 1.1%. Study-level points and caveats: CD4+ clones that contracted lay mainly in CM and EM; CD8+ ones lay in EMRA. Clones contracting day 15 to 85 were balanced CD4/CD8; later expanders leaned CD4+.

Between the trimmed V and J ends, which lost 6 bases and 7 bases, there was a span of 21 bases. There are 15 residues in the CDR3. Per the germline V gene, CDR1 is SGHTA and CDR2 is FQGTGA. Note on this clonotype: Its cognate antigen is unknown.

The sequence was obtained from a man younger than 30 who had mild COVID-19 (a few samples of this study predate the infection). Cell type and time point are not known. This chain connects TRBV7-3 to TRBJ1-1, with unresolved D. The sequenced material came from PBMCs or a T cell subset sorted from them (not recorded which). The CDR3 bases are TGTGCCAGCAGGGGGATCAGGAACCGGGCCGGTGAAGCTTTCTTT. Its protein is CASRGIRNRAGEAFF.